These 23 T cell receptor beta chains originate from one sample sequenced in a study of T cells in Graves' hyperthyroidism and ophthalmopathy (dated by TCRdb to 2018 to 2020). Libraries came from multiplex PCR. Sequenced using an Illumina HiSeq 2000. The TCR beta CDR3 regions were amplified from RNA transcripts. A first-round RT-PCR of the TCR CDR3 used the HTBI primer set with the Qiagen OneStep RT-PCR kit. The public sequencing data were trimmed at Q25 with fastp and processed into clonotypes with MiXCR by TCRdb, which kept only in-frame beta chains. A single entry per CDR3 protein holds the most common genes and DNA from its merged rows. This sample gives over 150,000 distinct CDR3 sequences in total; less than 20% of them show up just once. The top ten clonotypes cover roughly 49% of the sample. The source material was blood. These receptors were collected from a woman aged 50 to 60 with Graves' hyperthyroidism.

This clonotype was seen repeatedly, ten times or more. The chain combines TRBV11-2 with TRBJ2-3; D may be TRBD2 (6 bases). From germline, CDR1 is SGHAT and CDR2 FQNNGV. Trimming pared 2 bases from V and 5 bases from J, leaving 11 bases between. The CDR3 is 14 amino acids. DNA of the CDR3: TGTGCCAGCAGCTTACCGGGAGAAGGAGATACGCAGTATTTT. It specifies CASSLPGEGDTQYF. The full variable domain, completed using reference TRBV11-2 and TRBJ2-3, is EAGVAQSPRYKIIEKRQSVAFWCNPISGHATLYWYQQILGQGPKLLIQFQNNGVVDDSQLPKDRFSAERLKGVDSTLKIQPAKLEDSAVYLCASSLPGEGDTQYFGPGTRLTVL.

This clonotype was counted at least ten times. The V call is TRBV18, the J call TRBJ2-7; D unresolved. This CDR3 spans 13 amino acids. Trimming left V 9 bases short and J 0 bases short, with 12 bases between. Germline CDR1 and CDR2: KGHSH and LQKENI. DNA of the CDR3: TGTGCCAGTAAAAACACCACCTCCTACGAGCAGTACTTC. Amino acid sequence: CASKNTTSYEQYF.

This clonotype appeared many times. This rearrangement joins TRBV19 to TRBJ1-1; no clear D gene. V was clipped by 3 bases and J by 0 bases, with 11 bases between them. CDR1 and CDR2 from the germline V gene are LNHDA and SQIVND (reference sequence). The CDR3 runs to 15 residues. The CDR3: CASSIMKTMNTEAFF. The DNA for the CDR3 is TGTGCCAGTAGTATTATGAAGACCATGAACACTGAAGCTTTCTTT.

This chain links TRBV9 with TRBJ2-2; D might be TRBD2 (5 bases). This CDR3 is built from 14 residues. V was pared by 2 bases and J by 3 bases, with 8 bases between. The germline V gene encodes CDR1 SGDLS and CDR2 YYNGEE. The CDR3 region has the DNA TGTGCCAGCAGCGTTGGGCGGGACACCGGGGAGCTGTTTTTT. As protein: CASSVGRDTGELFF.

This clonotype was observed at least ten times. V usage is TRBV19 and J usage is TRBJ1-5; D unresolved. This CDR3 is built from 15 residues. The germline V gene has CDR1 LNHDA and CDR2 SQIVND (reference sequence). V lost 3 bases and J lost 0, with 9 bases in between. The CDR3 protein is CASSMLGISNQPQHF. CDR3 nucleotides: TGTGCCAGTAGTATGTTGGGAATTAGCAATCAGCCCCAGCATTTT.

This clonotype showed up many times. The chain carries TRBV11-2 and TRBJ2-1; TRBD2 aligns across 9 bases. V was clipped by 3 bases and J by 0 bases; unmatched bases: 3. Germline CDR1 SGHAT, CDR2 FQNNGV. The CDR3 is 16 residues long. The CDR3 region is CASSFLAGNSYNEQFF. DNA of the CDR3: TGTGCCAGCAGCTTTCTAGCGGGAAACTCCTACAATGAGCAGTTCTTC.

This clonotype was counted a single time. This chain joins TRBV11-1 and TRBJ2-7; 8 nucleotides align to TRBD2. CDR1 and CDR2 (germline): SGHAT, FQDESV (reference sequence). The trim removed 5 bases at V and 2 bases at J, leaving 11 bases unmatched. The CDR3 is 16 amino acids. This CDR3 is CASSQSISGGAYEQYF. Here the CDR3 DNA reads TGTGCCAGCAGCCAATCTATCAGCGGGGGAGCCTACGAGCAGTACTTC. The whole variable domain, remainder taken from reference TRBV11-1 and TRBJ2-7, is EAEVAQSPRYKITEKSQAVAFWCDPISGHATLYWYRQILGQGPELLVQFQDESVVDDSQLPKDRFSAERLKGVDSTLKIQPAELGDSAMYLCASSQSISGGAYEQYFGPGTRLTVT.

This clonotype has only a few counts. The chain links TRBV3-1 to TRBJ2-2, with TRBD1 matching 12 bases. There are 17 residues in the CDR3. Germline values: CDR1 LGHDT, CDR2 YNNKEL (reference sequence). J gave up 7 bases and V 4 bases, and 10 bases lay outside the gene matches. CDR3 amino acids: CASSPNPGQGALGELFF. The CDR3 region has the DNA TGTGCCAGCAGCCCGAATCCGGGACAGGGGGCCCTCGGGGAGCTGTTTTTT. Together with reference TRBV3-1 and TRBJ2-2, the CDR3 gives the full variable domain: DTAVSQTPKYLVTQMGNDKSIKCEQNLGHDTMYWYKQDSKKFLKIMFSYNNKELIINETVPNRFSPKSPDKAHLNLHINSLELGDSAVYFCASSPNPGQGALGELFFGEGSRLTVL.

This clonotype was seen ten or more times. This rearrangement joins TRBV28 to TRBJ2-1; 8 bases match TRBD2. V shed 7 bases and J 2 bases; nucleotides not matched to a gene: 7. Germline CDR1 MDHEN, CDR2 SYDVKM. This CDR3 contains 15 residues. The CDR3 sequence is CASNLAGTPYNEQFF. CDR3 DNA sequence: TGTGCCAGCAACCTAGCGGGTACTCCCTACAATGAGCAGTTCTTC.

This clonotype was counted ten times or more. V gene TRBV28 combines with J gene TRBJ2-7, with D perhaps given as TRBD1 or TRBD2 (5 bases each). Trimming pared 5 bases from V and 3 bases from J, leaving 17 bases between. The germline CDR1 and CDR2 sequences are MDHEN and SYDVKM. This CDR3 contains 15 residues. Here the CDR3 DNA reads TGTGCCAGCAGTAACTCCGGGACGGGCATCTACGAGCAGTACTTC. Its protein is CASSNSGTGIYEQYF. The complete variable domain, with remaining parts taken from reference TRBV28 and TRBJ2-7, reads DVKVTQSSRYLVKRTGEKVFLECVQDMDHENMFWYRQDPGLGLRLIYFSYDVKMKEKGDIPEGYSVSREKKERFSLILESASTNQTSMYLCASSNSGTGIYEQYFGPGTRLTVT.

This clonotype was seen at least ten times. The chain is built from TRBV6-1 and TRBJ1-1, with TRBD1 matching over 7 bases. The ends lost 7 bases at V and 1 base at J; junction bases unmatched: 12. The CDR3 spans 16 residues. Germline lookup yields CDR1 MNHNS and CDR2 SASEGT. This CDR3 is CASTKSGRTGNTEAFF. The CDR3 DNA follows: TGTGCCAGCACCAAAAGCGGGAGGACAGGGAACACTGAAGCTTTCTTT.

The chain carries TRBV13 and TRBJ2-7; possibly TRBD2 for D (6 bases). The germline CDR1 and CDR2 sequences are PRHDT and FYEKMQ (reference sequence). V lost 3 bases and J 2 bases, leaving 14 bases between the germline ends. The CDR3 covers 15 residues. The CDR3 sequence is CASSLEGRAAYEQYF. The DNA for the CDR3 is TGTGCCAGCAGCTTGGAGGGCCGGGCCGCCTACGAGCAGTACTTC. Supplemented by reference TRBV13 and TRBJ2-7, the full variable domain reads AAGVIQSPRHLIKEKRETATLKCYPIPRHDTVYWYQQGPGQDPQFLISFYEKMQSDKGSIPDRFSAQQFSDYHSELNMSSLELGDSALYFCASSLEGRAAYEQYFGPGTRLTVT.

This clonotype was picked up many times. The rearrangement links TRBV3-1 to TRBJ2-1, with D tentatively TRBD1 or TRBD2 (5 bases each). Trimming cost V 6 bases and J 4 bases, with 22 bases left between them. The CDR3 consists of 17 residues. CDR1 and CDR2 (germline): LGHDT, YNNKEL (reference sequence). The CDR3 loop reads CASRRKGAAAGYNEQFF. CDR3 DNA: TGTGCCAGCAGACGTAAAGGGGCCGCGGCGGGTTACAATGAGCAGTTCTTC.

This clonotype was picked up many times. This chain uses TRBV11-2 with TRBJ2-4; a weak D match, TRBD2 (5 bases). This CDR3 is built from 13 residues. Trimming cost V 0 bases and J 8 bases, with 8 bases left between them. The germline CDR1 and CDR2 sequences are SGHAT and FQNNGV. CDR3 protein: CASSLEFSDIQYF. CDR3 in DNA: TGTGCCAGCAGCTTAGAGTTTAGCGACATTCAGTACTTC.

At least ten counts were recorded for this clonotype. CDR3 in amino acids: CASSYPGEKSNSGNTIYF. In DNA, the CDR3 is TGTGCCAGCAGTTACCCCGGAGAGAAGTCGAACTCTGGAAACACCATATATTTT. This chain links TRBV6-5 with TRBJ1-3; D not certain. This CDR3 has 18 amino acids. Trimming removed 2 bases at V and 0 bases at J, with 17 bases between. Germline values: CDR1 MNHEY, CDR2 SVGAGI.

This clonotype was seen more than once but under ten times. J is TRBJ2-7 and V is TRBV6-1; possible D gene TRBD1, 5 bases. The V end was cut by 1 base, the J end by 3 bases, with 19 bases between. Germline V CDR1 and CDR2: MNHNS, SASEGT. The CDR3 has 17 residues. The CDR3 loop is CASSEEFYGRVGYEQYF. The CDR3 bases are TGTGCCAGCAGTGAAGAATTTTATGGCAGGGTGGGCTACGAGCAGTACTTC.

There are many counts of this clonotype. CDR3 coding DNA: TGCGCCAGCAGCGAAACCAACAATAATTCACCCCTCCACTTT. Protein: CASSETNNNSPLHF. This chain connects TRBV5-1 to TRBJ1-6; D gene uncertain. Germline CDR1 reads SGHRS; CDR2 reads YFSETQ. V was shortened by 4 bases and J by 5 bases, with 10 bases between the two germline ends. The CDR3 loop spans 14 amino acids.

This clonotype has at least ten counts. This sequence joins TRBV6-1 and TRBJ1-1, with D uncertain. CDR3 length equals 14 residues. V lost 6 bases and J 1 base, leaving 12 bases between the germline ends. Germline CDR1 MNHNS, CDR2 SASEGT. CDR3 in DNA: TGTGCCAGCAGGCAAGAAAGGAGGAACACTGAAGCTTTCTTT. Its protein product is CASRQERRNTEAFF.

Remarks on this clonotype: Given a much more abundant clone one base away, this may be a read error. Here the CDR3 reads CASSGLEETQYF. CDR3 in DNA: TGTGCCAGCAGTGGCCTAGAGGAGACCCAGTACTTC. The chain has TRBV6-1 and TRBJ2-5; D unresolved. The ends were cut back, 4 bases at V and 5 bases at J, with 8 bases in the middle. The CDR3 sequence is 12 residues long. Germline values: CDR1 MNHNS, CDR2 SASEGT.

The sample holds a few counts of this clonotype. V and J are TRBV3-1 and TRBJ1-2, with 8 bases fitting TRBD1. Germline V gene data show CDR1 as LGHDT and CDR2 as YNNKEL (reference sequence). The V gene end was trimmed by 4 bases and the J gene end by 2 bases; junction bases not matched to a gene: 6. The CDR3 extends over 15 amino acids. CDR3 DNA sequence: TGTGCCAGCAGCCGAGGGACAGGAGCAAACTATGGCTACACCTTC. It translates to CASSRGTGANYGYTF.

The V gene is TRBV5-1, the J gene TRBJ2-3; D gene uncertain. The V and J ends lost 0 bases and 5 bases respectively, with 10 bases between them. From germline, CDR1 is SGHRS and CDR2 YFSETQ. This CDR3 comprises 14 residues. The CDR3 nucleotides are TGCGCCAGCAGCTTGGGGTCCCCCAAAGATACGCAGTATTTT. Translation gives CASSLGSPKDTQYF.

V is TRBV20-1 and J is TRBJ2-5, with TRBD2 matching over 10 bases. This CDR3 is built from 14 residues. Germline V CDR1 and CDR2: DFQATT, SNEGSKA (reference sequence). The J segment lost 5 bases and the V segment lost 6 bases, leaving 9 bases of the junction unmatched. This CDR3 is CSALGLAVRETQYF. The CDR3 nucleotides are TGCAGTGCCCTAGGACTAGCGGTTCGGGAGACCCAGTACTTC.

The V call is TRBV20-1, the J call TRBJ1-5; D remains ambiguous. Trimming took off 5 bases at V and 11 bases at J, with 19 bases between the two ends. This CDR3 has 13 residues. The germline gives CDR1 DFQATT, CDR2 SNEGSKA (reference sequence). The CDR3 DNA reads as TGCAGTGCTCCGGGTCCGGGCCGTGAGGCCCAGCATTTT. Translating it yields CSAPGPGREAQHF.